This TCR beta chain was documented in a study of blood T cell repertoires in COVID-19. The study assigned cohorts using participant-reported clinical history. The CDR3 has 13 amino acids. V was clipped by 2 bases and J by 13 bases; unmatched bases: 5. The V gene's germline CDR1 is MNHEY and CDR2 SVGEGT. Generated by immunoSEQ multiplex PCR, the TCRdb table keeps only in-frame clones and is missing some. The sample holds 400,000 to 550,000 clones; 70% to 90% are singletons and the top ten take under 2%. Source material: PBMCs or T cells enriched from blood (not recorded which). The genes are TRBV6-2 or TRBV6-3 and TRBJ2-1; 10 nucleotides align to TRBD2. The sequence was obtained from a young woman with acute COVID-19. In DNA form, the CDR3 reads TGTGCCAGCAGTTACCCCCTAGCGGGAGAACAGTTCTTC. Protein product: CASSYPLAGEQFF.